This T cell receptor beta chain originates from a study of T cell repertoires in cytomegalovirus infection. Study-wide background: A matching HLA type, together with CMV infection, was signaled by public TCR beta signatures. General study findings and limits: Individuals carrying CMV plus the relevant HLA were identified by cumulative frequency of public TCR beta families. CMV-specific TCR beta clonotypes restricted by HLA-C dominated the ex vivo response.

This clonotype was observed at least ten times. Antigen unknown. MiXCR, applied by TCRdb to the reads, yields one record per CDR3 protein. The table has hundreds of thousands of distinct CDR3 sequences, 6.5% seen once; the top ten hold about 6.5%. Germline loops: CDR1 SGHTA, CDR2 FQGNSA. V shed 1 base and J shed 0 bases, with 10 bases lying between them. The CDR3 runs 16 residues. V is TRBV7-2 and J is TRBJ2-1; tentative D call: TRBD2 (6 bases). Sequencing was performed on PBMCs. This sequence originates from a human donor in good health (CMV status not recorded). Some clones in this sample may be carry-over from other donors' samples. Written as DNA, the CDR3 is TGTGCCAGCAGCTTAGTGGGGGGTAGCTCCTACAATGAGCAGTTCTTC. Translating it yields CASSLVGGSSYNEQFF.